The rows below give T cell receptor beta chains drawn from one sample of a study of cytomegalovirus exposure and HLA in healthy donors. Only in-frame clones appear in the TCRdb table, and some are missing; sequencing was by immunoSEQ multiplex PCR. The table lists around 250,000 clones, over 90% of them singletons. Sequenced sample: PBMCs. The receptors were sampled from a girl aged 2-10 years in good health and CMV-seronegative. The CDR3 runs from the conserved cysteine through the conserved F or W. D genes are given only for firm matches. Some rows have no size entry. The others give once, few or many, or a class for an expanded clone.

D,length,V,size,J,CDR3,DNA
.,15,TRBV7-3,.,TRBJ1-1,CASSLKPPPGTEAFF,TGTGCCAGCAGCTTAAAACCCCCACCGGGAACTGAAGCTTTCTTT
.,14,TRBV7-9,.,TRBJ2-5,CASSLSGRGETQYF,TGTGCCAGCAGCTTATCCGGCCGGGGGGAGACCCAGTACTTC
TRBD2,15,TRBV14,once,TRBJ2-1,CASSHQREGLNEQFF,TGTGCCAGCAGCCACCAGCGGGAGGGCCTAAATGAGCAGTTCTTC
TRBD2,17,TRBV25-1,.,TRBJ2-1,CASSEWEVAGGAGEQFF,TGTGCCAGCAGTGAATGGGAGGTAGCGGGAGGGGCGGGGGAGCAGTTCTTC
.,14,TRBV6-6,.,TRBJ1-1,CASRGRQEVFGAFF,TGTGCCAGCAGGGGGAGACAGGAGGTCTTCGGAGCTTTCTTT
TRBD2,16,TRBV7-2,.,TRBJ2-7,CASSLKSSGSPTQQYF,TGTGCCAGCAGCTTAAAATCTAGCGGGAGCCCCACTCAGCAGTACTTC
.,13,TRBV18,.,TRBJ1-2,CASSPKTGIGYTF,TGTGCCAGCTCACCAAAAACAGGGATTGGCTACACCTTC
TRBD1,12,TRBV25-1,.,TRBJ1-5,CATRQGNQPQHF,TGTGCCACCCGACAGGGGAATCAGCCCCAGCATTTT
TRBD1,14,TRBV6-1,.,TRBJ2-7,CATQTGPNSYEQYF,TGTGCCACCCAGACAGGGCCCAACTCTTACGAGCAGTACTTC
.,16,TRBV13,.,TRBJ2-1,CASSLGGGWVYNEQFF,TGTGCCAGCAGCTTAGGCGGAGGGTGGGTCTACAATGAGCAGTTCTTC
TRBD2,14,TRBV6-5,.,TRBJ2-7,CASSGAGEGYEQYF,TGTGCCAGCAGTGGAGCGGGGGAAGGGTACGAGCAGTACTTC
TRBD1,13,TRBV5-1,.,TRBJ1-1,CASSTRQGAEAFF,TGCGCCAGCAGCACCAGACAGGGGGCAGAAGCTTTCTTT
.,15,TRBV6-1,.,TRBJ1-1,CASTATPGINTEAFF,TGTGCCAGCACCGCAACCCCGGGGATCAACACTGAAGCTTTCTTT
TRBD2,14,TRBV6-1,.,TRBJ2-4,CASSESGMRNIQYF,TGTGCCAGCAGTGAAAGCGGGATGAGGAACATTCAGTACTTC
TRBD2,14,TRBV7-6,.,TRBJ2-1,CASSFLAGDNEQFF,TGTGCCAGCAGCTTTCTAGCGGGGGACAATGAGCAGTTCTTC
TRBD2,15,TRBV6-1,.,TRBJ2-7,CASSATSGKSYEQYF,TGTGCCAGCAGTGCGACTAGCGGAAAATCCTACGAGCAGTACTTC